This T cell receptor beta chain was obtained from a study of cytomegalovirus exposure and HLA in healthy donors. As to this clone: What it binds is not known.

The study's findings and limits: It has been reported that TCR beta sequences accurately predicted the HLA-A and HLA-B alleles of most subjects. Reports indicated that the classifier achieved high specificity and sensitivity in diagnosing cytomegalovirus status. V- and J-gene trimming of TCR beta was linked (in a later analysis) to a missense DCLRE1C variant.

V gave up 4 bases and J gave up 3 bases, with 15 bases separating them. Looked up from germline, CDR1 is LGHNA and CDR2 is YSLEER. CDR3 length equals 15 residues. PCR employed 60 Vbeta and 13 Jbeta primers. Sequencing used immunoSEQ multiplex PCR; TCRdb keeps in-frame clones, though not all of them. The repertoire table contains more than 45,000 clones. Sequenced sample: PBMCs. This TCR came from a woman in her 40s in good health and CMV-seronegative. This chain uses TRBV4-3 with TRBJ1-2, with a weak D call TRBD1 (6 bases). The CDR3 DNA is TGCGCCAGCAGCCGGGAGAGGGGGAGTTACTATGGCTACACCTTC. It translates to CASSRERGSYYGYTF.